This T cell receptor (beta chain) came from a study of T-cell reconstitution after alpha-beta-depleted transplantation in children. Germline V gene data show CDR1 as LGHDT and CDR2 as YNNKEL (reference sequence). The CDR3 is 14 amino acids. With 4 bases clipped from V and 7 bases from J, the junction kept 8 bases outside the gene matches. General study points: One year after transplant, T-cell counts and diversity came mostly from newly produced T cells.

About this clonotype: No antigen is known for it.

The authors prepared the TCRbeta library with unique molecular identifiers. Via MiXCR, TCRdb re-called the PCR reads, giving one row per CDR3 protein. This table holds roughly 420,000 distinct CDR3 sequences, under 20% found once. This clonotype originated in a boy under three years old who had a stem cell transplant for Wiskott-Aldrich syndrome, so the T cells may come from the graft donor. The sequencing here drew on PBMCs, mostly from graft donor cells, taken 360 days after TCRalphabeta/CD19-depleted stem cell transplant. The chain joins TRBV3-1 to TRBJ2-7, with 9 bases fitting TRBD2. In DNA form, the CDR3 reads TGTGCCAGCAGCCTCGCGGGAGGGCCGCAAGAGCAGTACTTC. Its protein product is CASSLAGGPQEQYF.